The rows below give T cell receptor beta chains drawn from one sample of a study of blood T cell repertoires in COVID-19. Some clones are missing from TCRdb's copy, which holds only in-frame ones; the method was immunoSEQ multiplex PCR. Of hundreds of thousands of clones listed, around 92% are singletons. Material: peripheral blood. These TCRs come from a middle-aged man with acute or convalescent COVID-19. CDR3s include the opening cysteine and the closing phenylalanine or tryptophan. Each record gives: J gene, D gene, clone size, V gene, CDR3 protein, CDR3 DNA. D genes are given only for firm matches. Part of the rows lack a size; the others show once, few, many or a class for expanded clones.

J gene: TRBJ2-7; D gene: TRBD2; clone size: .; V gene: TRBV11-2; CDR3 protein: CASRSWGGRSNEQYF; CDR3 DNA: TGTGCCAGCAGGTCATGGGGCGGGAGATCGAACGAGCAGTACTTC
J gene: TRBJ1-4; D gene: TRBD1; clone size: .; V gene: TRBV27; CDR3 protein: CASRLTGGGDEKLFF; CDR3 DNA: TGTGCCAGCAGACTTACAGGGGGCGGCGACGAAAAACTGTTTTTT
J gene: TRBJ2-1; D gene: TRBD2; clone size: .; V gene: TRBV11-2; CDR3 protein: CASWGTSGYNEQFF; CDR3 DNA: TGTGCCAGCTGGGGGACTAGCGGGTACAATGAGCAGTTCTTC
J gene: TRBJ2-1; D gene: TRBD2; clone size: .; V gene: TRBV27; CDR3 protein: CASSLWGKGLVLHEQFF; CDR3 DNA: TGTGCCAGCAGTTTATGGGGAAAGGGACTAGTATTGCATGAGCAGTTCTTC
J gene: TRBJ1-1; D gene: TRBD1; clone size: .; V gene: TRBV2; CDR3 protein: CASSIDRVGTEAFF; CDR3 DNA: TGTGCCAGCAGTATTGACAGGGTGGGCACTGAAGCTTTCTTT
J gene: TRBJ1-1; D gene: TRBD1; clone size: .; V gene: TRBV5-4; CDR3 protein: CASTHSVPGQGRNTEAFF; CDR3 DNA: TGTGCCAGCACCCATTCCGTCCCGGGACAGGGGAGAAACACTGAAGCTTTCTTT
J gene: TRBJ1-5; D gene: .; clone size: few; V gene: TRBV6-5; CDR3 protein: CASRPLLGGSQPQHF; CDR3 DNA: TGTGCCAGCAGGCCACTTCTTGGGGGCAGTCAGCCCCAGCATTTT
J gene: TRBJ1-3; D gene: .; clone size: .; V gene: TRBV6-5; CDR3 protein: CAVISGNTIYF; CDR3 DNA: TGTGCCGTCATCTCTGGAAACACCATATATTTT
J gene: TRBJ1-5; D gene: TRBD1; clone size: .; V gene: TRBV7-9; CDR3 protein: CASSFTGVSQPQHF; CDR3 DNA: TGTGCCAGCAGCTTTACAGGGGTAAGCCAGCCCCAGCATTTT
J gene: TRBJ1-2; D gene: .; clone size: .; V gene: TRBV6-2/TRBV6-3; CDR3 protein: CASSYYGAGEGYTF; CDR3 DNA: TGTGCCAGCAGTTACTACGGGGCAGGGGAAGGCTACACCTTC
J gene: TRBJ1-2; D gene: .; clone size: .; V gene: TRBV2; CDR3 protein: CASSPSLSNYGYTF; CDR3 DNA: TGTGCCAGCAGTCCCTCGCTCAGTAACTATGGCTACACCTTC
J gene: TRBJ2-5; D gene: TRBD1; clone size: .; V gene: TRBV9; CDR3 protein: CASSGRPGTAANQETQYF; CDR3 DNA: TGTGCCAGCAGCGGCCGACCCGGGACAGCGGCGAACCAAGAGACCCAGTACTTC
J gene: TRBJ2-7; D gene: .; clone size: .; V gene: TRBV9; CDR3 protein: CASSVAAGSYEQYF; CDR3 DNA: TGTGCCAGCAGCGTAGCGGCGGGTTCCTACGAGCAGTACTTC
J gene: TRBJ2-7; D gene: .; clone size: .; V gene: TRBV29-1; CDR3 protein: CSVEVQSSYEQYF; CDR3 DNA: TGCAGCGTTGAAGTACAAAGCTCCTACGAGCAGTACTTC
J gene: TRBJ2-7; D gene: TRBD1; clone size: .; V gene: TRBV14; CDR3 protein: CASSHFGGRGNEQYF; CDR3 DNA: TGTGCCAGCAGCCATTTTGGTGGCAGGGGGAACGAGCAGTACTTC
J gene: TRBJ2-3; D gene: TRBD2; clone size: few; V gene: TRBV5-1; CDR3 protein: CASSSSGDTDTQYF; CDR3 DNA: TGCGCCAGCAGCAGTAGCGGGGACACAGATACGCAGTATTTT
J gene: TRBJ2-2; D gene: .; clone size: .; V gene: TRBV29-1; CDR3 protein: CSVEAALRAGELFF; CDR3 DNA: TGCAGCGTTGAAGCGGCCCTCCGGGCCGGGGAGCTGTTTTTT
J gene: TRBJ2-1; D gene: .; clone size: .; V gene: TRBV6-6; CDR3 protein: CASSYSPTEYNEQFF; CDR3 DNA: TGTGCCAGCAGTTACTCCCCAACAGAATACAATGAGCAGTTCTTC
J gene: TRBJ2-7; D gene: TRBD2; clone size: .; V gene: TRBV7-9; CDR3 protein: CASSPGLAGVRNEQYF; CDR3 DNA: TGTGCCAGCAGCCCTGGACTAGCGGGAGTTAGAAACGAGCAGTACTTC
J gene: TRBJ1-2; D gene: .; clone size: .; V gene: TRBV7-2; CDR3 protein: CASSLAGGQPYGYTF; CDR3 DNA: TGTGCCAGCAGCTTAGCGGGGGGGCAGCCCTATGGCTACACCTTC
J gene: TRBJ1-6; D gene: TRBD1; clone size: .; V gene: TRBV7-8; CDR3 protein: CASSSQGQDDSPLHF; CDR3 DNA: TGTGCCAGCAGCTCCCAGGGACAGGACGATTCACCCCTCCACTTT
J gene: TRBJ2-3; D gene: .; clone size: few; V gene: TRBV5-1; CDR3 protein: CASSLTGF; CDR3 DNA: TGCGCCAGCAGCTTGACAGGGTTT
J gene: TRBJ2-4; D gene: TRBD1; clone size: .; V gene: TRBV4-1; CDR3 protein: CASSQEIQGSAKNIQYF; CDR3 DNA: TGCGCCAGCAGCCAAGAGATACAGGGGTCGGCCAAAAACATTCAGTACTTC
J gene: TRBJ1-2; D gene: TRBD1; clone size: .; V gene: TRBV28; CDR3 protein: CASSVSMSGGDGYTF; CDR3 DNA: TGTGCCAGCAGTGTATCAATGTCAGGGGGCGACGGCTACACCTTC
J gene: TRBJ2-5; D gene: TRBD1; clone size: .; V gene: TRBV15; CDR3 protein: CAAGGQGRETQYF; CDR3 DNA: TGTGCCGCGGGGGGACAGGGGAGAGAGACCCAGTACTTC
J gene: TRBJ2-7; D gene: .; clone size: .; V gene: TRBV28; CDR3 protein: CASSFRRTLGYEQYF; CDR3 DNA: TGTGCCAGCAGCTTCAGACGGACATTGGGATACGAGCAGTACTTC
J gene: TRBJ2-7; D gene: .; clone size: .; V gene: TRBV5-7; CDR3 protein: CASSPPRRRGSYEQYF; CDR3 DNA: TGTGCCAGCAGCCCACCCCGGCGGAGGGGTTCCTACGAGCAGTACTTC
J gene: TRBJ2-7; D gene: TRBD1; clone size: .; V gene: TRBV9; CDR3 protein: CASSASTGSGEQYF; CDR3 DNA: TGTGCCAGCAGCGCATCGACAGGGTCGGGCGAGCAGTACTTC
J gene: TRBJ2-2; D gene: .; clone size: once; V gene: TRBV19; CDR3 protein: CASSIGARNTGELFF; CDR3 DNA: TGTGCCAGTAGTATAGGGGCCCGGAACACCGGGGAGCTGTTTTTT
J gene: TRBJ2-7; D gene: TRBD1; clone size: once; V gene: TRBV5-5; CDR3 protein: CASSLRGQGFYEQYF; CDR3 DNA: TGTGCCAGCAGCTTAAGGGGACAGGGGTTCTACGAGCAGTACTTC
J gene: TRBJ2-1; D gene: .; clone size: .; V gene: TRBV11-3; CDR3 protein: CASSLVSENNEQFF; CDR3 DNA: TGTGCCAGCAGCTTAGTTAGCGAAAACAATGAGCAGTTCTTC
J gene: TRBJ2-7; D gene: .; clone size: .; V gene: TRBV5-1; CDR3 protein: CASSLRTETYEQYF; CDR3 DNA: TGCGCCAGCAGCTTGCGGACAGAAACTTACGAGCAGTACTTC
J gene: TRBJ2-1; D gene: .; clone size: .; V gene: TRBV4-1; CDR3 protein: CASSPGMDTPEQFF; CDR3 DNA: TGCGCCAGCAGCCCCGGAATGGACACTCCTGAGCAGTTCTTC
J gene: TRBJ1-2; D gene: .; clone size: .; V gene: TRBV3-1/TRBV3-2; CDR3 protein: CASSQGTSGVRQGYTF; CDR3 DNA: TGTGCCAGCAGCCAAGGGACGTCAGGGGTTCGACAGGGCTACACCTTC
J gene: TRBJ2-7; D gene: TRBD2; clone size: .; V gene: TRBV19; CDR3 protein: CATATSGFYEQYF; CDR3 DNA: TGTGCCACTGCGACTAGCGGATTCTACGAGCAGTACTTC
J gene: TRBJ2-7; D gene: TRBD2; clone size: .; V gene: TRBV7-2; CDR3 protein: CASSLDGLAGYTYEQYF; CDR3 DNA: TGTGCCAGCAGCTTAGACGGACTAGCGGGGTATACCTACGAGCAGTACTTC
J gene: TRBJ2-5; D gene: .; clone size: .; V gene: TRBV4-1; CDR3 protein: CASSQEDPRRETQYF; CDR3 DNA: TGCGCCAGCAGCCAAGAGGATCCCAGGAGGGAGACCCAGTACTTC
J gene: TRBJ2-7; D gene: TRBD2; clone size: .; V gene: TRBV11-2; CDR3 protein: CASSLAAGGNYEQYF; CDR3 DNA: TGTGCCAGCAGCTTAGCAGCGGGGGGGAACTACGAGCAGTACTTC
J gene: TRBJ1-6; D gene: .; clone size: few; V gene: TRBV3-1/TRBV3-2; CDR3 protein: CASSPLTGTSPLHF; CDR3 DNA: TGTGCCAGCAGCCCTCTAACAGGGACCTCACCCCTCCACTTT
J gene: TRBJ1-1; D gene: .; clone size: once; V gene: TRBV24-1; CDR3 protein: CATSDVGGTNTEAFF; CDR3 DNA: TGTGCCACCAGTGATGTAGGGGGTACGAACACTGAAGCTTTCTTT